A selection of T cell receptor beta chains follows, all from one sample in a study of CD8 T cells in ankylosing spondylitis. TCRdb re-called the 5' RACE reads with MiXCR, one entry per CDR3 protein. This sample has approximately 290,000 distinct CDR3 sequences, with around 20% found just once. Source material: blood, either unsorted or a sorted T cell fraction (not recorded which). The receptors stem from a female donor with ankylosing spondylitis or in good health (not recorded which). CDR3s include the opening cysteine and the closing phenylalanine or tryptophan. A D gene is named only where the DNA matches it firmly. Clone size is not always given. Where it is, it says once, few, many or a class for expanded clones.

>TRBV12-3/TRBV12-4|17|.|TRBJ2-1|TRBD2
CASSLSASGRGTNEQFF
TGTGCCAGCAGTTTATCGGCTAGCGGGAGGGGGACCAATGAGCAGTTCTTC
>TRBV7-9|13|once|TRBJ2-7|.
CASSTAGNYEQYF
TGTGCCAGCAGCACTGCCGGAAACTACGAGCAGTACTTC
>TRBV12-3/TRBV12-4|13|.|TRBJ2-5|.
CASSLREGETQYF
TGTGCCAGCAGTTTACGGGAAGGGGAGACCCAGTACTTC
>TRBV5-1|14|.|TRBJ2-7|.
CASSFPGRDYEQYF
TGCGCCAGCAGCTTTCCGGGACGGGACTACGAGCAGTACTTC
>TRBV6-5|11|.|TRBJ1-2|.
CASSYSDGYTF
TGTGCCAGCAGTTACTCTGATGGCTACACCTTC
>TRBV15|14|.|TRBJ2-5|TRBD1
CATSRDDRGQTQYF
TGTGCCACCAGCAGAGATGACAGGGGACAGACCCAGTACTTC
>TRBV6-1|14|once|TRBJ2-7|TRBD2
CASSPGREPYEQYF
TGTGCCAGCAGCCCTGGGCGGGAGCCGTACGAGCAGTACTTC
>TRBV20-1|13|few|TRBJ2-5|TRBD2
CSASAGDGETQYF
TGCAGTGCTTCAGCGGGAGACGGAGAGACCCAGTACTTC
>TRBV20-1|13|few|TRBJ2-7|.
CSANDIGAYEQYF
TGCAGTGCTAACGATATAGGGGCCTACGAGCAGTACTTC
>TRBV7-9|15|few|TRBJ2-5|TRBD2
CASSLSGRAEETQYF
TGTGCCAGCAGCTTAAGCGGGAGGGCCGAGGAGACCCAGTACTTC
>TRBV20-1|13|.|TRBJ2-1|.
CSAWTSPYNEQFF
TGCAGTGCTTGGACCTCCCCCTACAATGAGCAGTTCTTC
>TRBV20-1|16|many|TRBJ2-1|.
CSARDRGEGRGNEQFF
TGCAGTGCTAGAGATAGGGGGGAGGGCCGGGGCAATGAGCAGTTCTTC
>TRBV20-1|14|.|TRBJ2-2|.
CSARSEGRIGELFF
TGCAGTGCTAGATCGGAGGGGAGGATCGGGGAGCTGTTTTTT
>TRBV4-3|15|.|TRBJ2-3|.
CASSHEENDTDTQYF
TGCGCCAGCAGCCATGAGGAAAACGACACAGATACGCAGTATTTT
>TRBV10-3|14|.|TRBJ2-7|TRBD2
CAISGGGMFNEQYF
TGTGCCATCTCGGGCGGGGGGATGTTCAACGAGCAGTACTTC
>TRBV7-6|15|.|TRBJ2-1|.
CASSLAGSFHNEQFF
TGTGCCAGCAGCTTAGCAGGCAGCTTCCACAATGAGCAGTTCTTC
>TRBV20-1|13|many|TRBJ2-1|.
CSGSPHAYNEQFF
TGCAGTGGTAGCCCCCACGCCTACAATGAGCAGTTCTTC
>TRBV4-1|20|.|TRBJ2-1|.
CASSQYLPARLTASYNEQFF
TGCGCCAGCAGCCAATACCTCCCAGCTCGGTTGACAGCCTCCTACAATGAGCAGTTCTTC
>TRBV6-1|13|.|TRBJ2-1|.
CASSGVGGGEQFF
TGTGCCAGCAGTGGCGTGGGTGGCGGTGAGCAGTTCTTC
>TRBV20-1|11|few|TRBJ1-4|.
CSARLSEKLFF
TGCAGTGCCCGCCTTAGTGAAAAACTGTTTTTT
>TRBV29-1|13|.|TRBJ2-3|TRBD2
CSVGVAGEDTQYF
TGCAGCGTGGGGGTAGCGGGAGAAGATACGCAGTATTTT
>TRBV4-1|15|.|TRBJ1-1|.
CASSRLTGGTTEAFF
TGCGCCAGCAGCCGACTAACTGGGGGTACCACTGAAGCTTTCTTT
>TRBV20-1|15|few|TRBJ1-2|.
CSARPLGGAADGYTF
TGCAGTGCTAGGCCGTTGGGAGGGGCGGCGGACGGCTACACCTTC
>TRBV18|14|few|TRBJ2-1|.
CASLKDLSYNEQFF
TGTGCCAGCCTAAAGGACTTATCCTACAATGAGCAGTTCTTC
>TRBV20-1|13|.|TRBJ1-2|.
CSARANYGSGYTF
TGCAGTGCTAGGGCGAATTATGGTTCTGGCTACACCTTC
>TRBV7-3|16|.|TRBJ2-2|.
CASSLNGGTNTGELFF
TGTGCCAGCAGCTTAAATGGGGGCACTAACACCGGGGAGCTGTTTTTT
>TRBV12-3/TRBV12-4|14|few|TRBJ2-3|.
CASSLDTRTDTQYF
TGTGCCAGCAGTTTGGACACCCGCACAGATACGCAGTATTTT
>TRBV6-5|14|.|TRBJ1-1|.
CASSYSKGDAEAFF
TGTGCCAGCAGTTACTCTAAAGGGGACGCTGAAGCTTTCTTT
>TRBV7-2|17|few|TRBJ2-2|.
CASSFWWEPSNTGELFF
TGTGCCAGCAGCTTTTGGTGGGAGCCATCCAACACCGGGGAGCTGTTTTTT
>TRBV10-3|14|.|TRBJ1-5|.
CAISESTREQPQHF
TGTGCCATCAGTGAGTCTACACGGGAGCAGCCCCAGCATTTT
>TRBV3-1|15|.|TRBJ1-1|.
CASSQGLGAYTEAFF
TGTGCCAGCAGCCAAGGTCTTGGGGCTTACACTGAAGCTTTCTTT
>TRBV7-2|14|few|TRBJ2-7|TRBD1
CASSLWTGPHGQYF
TGTGCCAGCAGCCTCTGGACAGGACCCCACGGGCAGTACTTC
>TRBV10-2|16|.|TRBJ2-3|TRBD2
CASSVGGSMFGDTQYF
TGCGCCAGCAGTGTCGGCGGGAGTATGTTCGGAGATACGCAGTATTTT
>TRBV7-6|12|.|TRBJ1-4|.
CASILGGEKLFF
TGTGCCAGCATCCTGGGTGGGGAAAAACTGTTTTTT
>TRBV7-2|15|.|TRBJ2-1|TRBD2
CASSWGLTKHDEQFF
TGTGCCAGCAGCTGGGGACTAACCAAACACGATGAGCAGTTCTTC
>TRBV9|16|few|TRBJ2-1|.
CASSVASSKPPNEQFF
TGTGCCAGCAGCGTAGCGAGCTCCAAACCCCCCAATGAGCAGTTCTTC
>TRBV7-8|16|.|TRBJ2-5|TRBD2
CASSVDKRGGWETQYF
TGTGCCAGCAGCGTAGACAAGCGGGGGGGCTGGGAGACCCAGTACTTC
>TRBV29-1|14|.|TRBJ1-1|.
CSVERQGIYTEAFF
TGCAGCGTTGAACGTCAGGGGATTTACACTGAAGCTTTCTTT
>TRBV6-1|15|few|TRBJ2-3|.
CASSEGGYGTDTQYF
TGTGCCAGCAGTGAAGGGGGGTATGGCACAGATACGCAGTATTTT
>TRBV5-1|15|.|TRBJ1-2|.
CASSLAGNRERGYTF
TGCGCCAGCAGCTTGGCCGGGAACAGGGAGCGGGGCTACACCTTC
>TRBV6-2/TRBV6-3|14|.|TRBJ1-1|.
CASSSSQGNTEAFF
TGTGCCAGCAGCAGTTCTCAGGGGAACACTGAAGCTTTCTTT
>TRBV5-1|15|.|TRBJ2-3|.
CASSLNRGSTDTQYF
TGCGCCAGCAGCTTGAATAGGGGAAGCACAGATACGCAGTATTTT